This T cell receptor beta chain emerged from a study of blood T cell repertoires in COVID-19. In the study overall: Whether acute or convalescent, the COVID-19 samples came from the United States, Italy and Spain. T cells, B-cell-depleted T cells, or PBMCs supplied cDNA or gDNA.

Germline CDR1 is SGHVS and CDR2 is FNYEAQ. V lost 0 bases and J lost 5; bases outside the gene matches: 1. CDR3 length equals 14 residues. This clone has more than one count but fewer than ten. The same CDR3 is also encoded by other DNA sequences in this sample. Authors' methods: Scientists estimated how many nucleated cells there were by amplifying reference gene primers. Repertoires were generated with immunoSEQ multiplex PCR, while TCRdb's copy carries only in-frame clones and drops some. The D gene and trimming were derived from the DNA, and the V and J assignments and clone size from that table. The repertoire includes 80,000 or so clones, about 70% of them detected once, and 5% to 6% sits in the top ten.

Sequencing was performed on peripheral blood. The chain is built from TRBV7-6 and TRBJ2-7; 10 positions match TRBD1. This TCR was sampled from a man aged 50 to 59 with active or convalescent COVID-19. Here the CDR3 DNA reads TGTGCCAGCAGCTTAGCGGGGACAGGGGACGAGCAGTACTTC. Residues: CASSLAGTGDEQYF.